One and the same sample provided the 18 T cell receptor beta chains below, sequenced in a study of CD4+ T cells in melanoma. Method: immunoSEQ multiplex PCR; TCRdb's copy keeps in-frame clones and lacks some. Among about 140,000 clones, about 90% were seen once, and the ten largest hold approximately 1.4%. The receptor source for this set is a human donor with melanoma.

The chain joins TRBV6-6 to TRBJ1-5, with unresolved D. V was clipped by 2 bases and J by 3 bases, with 5 bases between them. The CDR3 contains 13 residues. CDR1 and CDR2 (germline): MNHNY, SVGAGI (reference sequence). DNA of the CDR3: TGTGCCAGCAGTTACAACCTCAATCAGCCCCAGCATTTT. This sequence encodes CASSYNLNQPQHF.

The chain couples TRBV18 to TRBJ1-6; maybe TRBD1 (6 bases). There are 15 residues in the CDR3. V was cut by 3 bases and J by 7 bases, with 13 bases left in between. Germline loops: CDR1 KGHSH, CDR2 LQKENI. Here the CDR3 DNA reads TGTGCCAGCTCACCGGCGCAGCAGGGGAATTCACCCCTCCACTTT. Its translation is CASSPAQQGNSPLHF.

V and J are TRBV27 and TRBJ1-5; D remains unclear. The ends were cut back, 3 bases at V and 0 bases at J, with 9 bases in the middle. This CDR3 region has 15 residues. The germline CDR1 and CDR2 sequences are MNHEY and SMNVEV (reference sequence). This chain's CDR3 is CASSFAGFSNQPQHF. The CDR3 DNA sequence: TGTGCCAGCAGTTTCGCAGGTTTTAGCAATCAGCCCCAGCATTTT.

The V gene is TRBV6-1, the J gene TRBJ2-3; possible D gene TRBD2, 6 bases. This CDR3 comprises 14 residues. Trimming removed 6 bases from V and 9 bases from J, with 19 bases in between. Germline V gene data show CDR1 as MNHNS and CDR2 as SASEGT. In nucleotides, the CDR3 is TGTGCCAGCAGAACGTCCGGGGGACGGCTCACGCAGTATTTT. Amino acids: CASRTSGGRLTQYF.

This chain uses TRBV5-1 with TRBJ2-1; 11 positions match TRBD2. With 1 base clipped from V and 0 bases from J, the junction kept 6 bases outside the gene matches. This CDR3 spans 18 amino acids. Germline V CDR1 and CDR2: SGHRS, YFSETQ. CDR3 region: CASSLRASGGSSYNEQFF. The CDR3 bases are TGCGCCAGCAGCTTGCGGGCTAGCGGGGGGAGCTCCTACAATGAGCAGTTCTTC.

This clone occurred many times. J is TRBJ2-1 and V is TRBV11-2; D unclear. CDR1 is SGHAT, CDR2 FQNNGV, per germline. Trimming shortened V by 5 bases and J by 7 bases, and 6 bases separated the two germline ends. This CDR3 comprises 11 residues. CDR3 sequence: CASSRLNEQFF. CDR3 sequence (DNA): TGTGCCAGCAGCCGTCTAAATGAGCAGTTCTTC.

J is TRBJ2-7 and V is TRBV12-5; tentative D call: TRBD1 (6 bases). The CDR3 length is 12 residues. Germline-derived CDR1 and CDR2 are LGHNT and FRNRAP. V was pared by 8 bases and J by 6 bases, with 14 bases between. The CDR3 DNA is TGTGCTAGTTGCATAGGGGGAAGCGAGCAGTACTTC. Amino acid sequence: CASCIGGSEQYF. Drawing the rest from reference TRBV12-5 and TRBJ2-7, the complete variable domain is DARVTQTPRHKVTEMGQEVTMRCQPILGHNTVFWYRQTMMQGLELLAYFRNRAPLDDSGMPKDRFSAEMPDATLATLKIQPSEPRDSAVYFCASCIGGSEQYFGPGTRLTVT.

This clone was seen only once. In the same sample, other DNA sequences code for this CDR3. V is TRBV29-1 and J is TRBJ2-3; D remains ambiguous. The germline CDR1 and CDR2 sequences are SQVTM and ANQGSEA. Trimming left V 3 bases short and J 1 base short, with 5 bases between. The CDR3 is 12 amino acids. CDR3 nucleotide sequence: TGCAGCGTTGATGGAGGCACAGATACGCAGTATTTT. It specifies CSVDGGTDTQYF.

This sequence joins TRBV7-9 and TRBJ2-7, with a tentative D call TRBD1 (5 bases). Germline loops: CDR1 SEHNR, CDR2 FQNEAQ (reference sequence). V dropped 5 bases and J dropped 3 bases, with 11 bases sitting between them. This CDR3 spans 13 amino acids. CDR3 sequence (DNA): TGTGCCAGCAGCAATCTGCAGGGCTACGAGCAGTACTTC. Encoded protein: CASSNLQGYEQYF.

This chain connects TRBV11-3 to TRBJ2-3, with TRBD1 identical over 7 bases. Germline-derived CDR1 and CDR2 are SGHNT and YENEEA. The CDR3 length is 14 residues. V was pared by 5 bases and J by 1 base, with 3 bases of the junction left unmatched. The CDR3 DNA follows: TGTGCCAGCAGCCCTGGACAGGGCACAGATACGCAGTATTTT. Translation: CASSPGQGTDTQYF. Supplemented by reference TRBV11-3 and TRBJ2-3, the full variable domain reads EAGVVQSPRYKIIEKKQPVAFWCNPISGHNTLYWYLQNLGQGPELLIRYENEEAVDDSQLPKDRFSAERLKGVDSTLKIQPAELGDSAVYLCASSPGQGTDTQYFGPGTRLTVL.

This rearrangement joins TRBV5-1 to TRBJ1-3; TRBD1 aligns across 7 bases. With V trimmed by 7 bases and J by 4 bases, 11 bases remained unmatched. The CDR3 runs to 15 residues. In germline, CDR1 is SGHRS, CDR2 YFSETQ. CDR3 in DNA: TGCGCCAGCCGAAACTCCGGGACAGAAGGAAACACCATATATTTT. Its protein is CASRNSGTEGNTIYF. Complete variable domain (other parts from reference TRBV5-1 and TRBJ1-3): KAGVTQTPRYLIKTRGQQVTLSCSPISGHRSVSWYQQTPGQGLQFLFEYFSETQRNKGNFPGRFSGRQFSNSRSEMNVSTLELGDSALYLCASRNSGTEGNTIYFGEGSWLTVV.

The chain employs TRBV18 and TRBJ2-1; a possible D gene is TRBD1 (5 bases). Between the trimmed V and J ends, which lost 2 bases and 5 bases, there was a span of 7 bases. The CDR3 runs 13 residues. The germline gives CDR1 KGHSH, CDR2 LQKENI. The CDR3: CASSPSRDNEQFF. CDR3 in DNA: TGTGCCAGCTCACCATCCAGGGACAATGAGCAGTTCTTC.

The chain links TRBV19 to TRBJ2-4; 15 bases match TRBD2. Unmatched junction bases numbered 4, after V lost 3 bases and J lost 7 bases. CDR1 is LNHDA and CDR2 is SQIVND in the germline V gene (reference sequence). This CDR3 spans 16 amino acids. Here the CDR3 DNA reads TGTGCCAGTAGTATCGGACTAGCGGGGGGGGAGAACATTCAGTACTTC. Protein product: CASSIGLAGGENIQYF.

The rearrangement joins TRBV2 to TRBJ1-5, with D possibly TRBD1 on 5 matching bases. The ends were cut back, 6 bases at V and 11 bases at J, with 23 bases in the middle. This CDR3 comprises 15 residues. Germline V gives CDR1 SNHLY, CDR2 FYNNEI. The CDR3 region is CASSTNGHGIGAQHF. The CDR3 bases are TGTGCCAGCAGCACAAACGGACACGGGATCGGGGCCCAGCATTTT.

The CDR3 spells CASNNGPGGDIQYF. CDR3 sequence (DNA): TGTGCCAGTAACAATGGGCCGGGGGGGGACATTCAGTACTTC. This chain connects TRBV9 to TRBJ2-4; 8 bases line up with TRBD2. The CDR3 runs 14 residues. The germline V gene encodes CDR1 SGDLS and CDR2 YYNGEE. V lost 8 bases, J lost 8 bases, and 12 bases stayed unmatched.

This chain connects TRBV18 to TRBJ1-6; D remains unclear. CDR3 length equals 16 residues. In germline, CDR1 is KGHSH, CDR2 LQKENI. Trimming removed 3 bases at V and 8 bases at J, with 17 bases between. The CDR3 reads CASSPRLAGFDSPLHF. The CDR3 DNA reads as TGTGCCAGCTCACCTCGACTGGCGGGTTTTGATTCACCCCTCCACTTT. The whole variable domain, filled in from reference TRBV18 and TRBJ1-6, reads NAGVMQNPRHLVRRRGQEARLRCSPMKGHSHVYWYRQLPEEGLKFMVYLQKENIIDESGMPKERFSAEFPKEGPSILRIQQVVRGDSAAYFCASSPRLAGFDSPLHFGNGTRLTVT.

This clone has just one count. The CDR3 sequence: CAPDTCTREAFF. CDR3 DNA: TGTGCCCCCGACACATGTACAAGGGAAGCTTTCTTT. This chain links TRBV27 with TRBJ1-1; no clear D gene. Trimming cost V 11 bases and J 8 bases, with 18 bases left between them. The CDR3 runs 12 residues. Germline V lookup: CDR1 MNHEY, CDR2 SMNVEV (reference sequence).

The V and J genes are TRBV11-2 and TRBJ1-1; D gene ambiguous. V was cut by 2 bases and J by 1 base, with 8 bases left in between. CDR3 size: 14 residues. Germline loops: CDR1 SGHAT, CDR2 FQNNGV. Here the CDR3 reads CASSLSSPNTEAFF. In nucleotides, the CDR3 is TGTGCCAGCAGCTTAAGTTCGCCGAACACTGAAGCTTTCTTT.